A selection of T cell receptor beta chains follows, all from one sample in a study of Ad26.COV2.S vaccination and SARS-CoV-2 variants. Sequencing was performed with immunoSEQ multiplex PCR; in TCRdb, only in-frame clones are kept and a portion is missing. In the table there are under 550,000 clones, 80% to 95% of which are singletons. The source material was peripheral blood, sampled in a trial of Ad26.COV2.S vaccine versus placebo. These receptors were obtained from a person between 18 and 60 years old who received the Ad26.COV2.S COVID-19 vaccine or a placebo. Each CDR3 is given without its conserved first and last residue. Rows give clone size only sometimes, using once, few, many, or a class for an expanded clone.

abundance,v_gene,CDR3aa
-,TRBV3-1/TRBV3-2,ASSQLTGRGYT
-,TRBV6-2/TRBV6-3,ASSYQLAGANEQF
once,TRBV16,ASSQSRGLYNQPQH
-,TRBV19,ASSIVDSGMNEQF
-,TRBV27,ASSPQSGSYNEQF
-,TRBV6-5,ASTRQGLSDGYT
-,TRBV5-4,ASSLDSRLDEQF
-,TRBV24-1,ATSESGLAGASADTQY
-,TRBV4-1,ASSLGLAGDQQY
-,TRBV2,ASSAWGAGSYEQY
-,TRBV28,ASSLRSPWGELF
-,TRBV1,TSSQESVAELHTDTQY
-,TRBV5-4,ASSGLSGGNTEAF
-,TRBV25-1,ASSGRGANTGELF
-,TRBV5-1,ASSPGTGVEKLF
-,TRBV12-3/TRBV12-4,ASSLSFFYGYT
once,TRBV4-2,ASSQEGPSSGRFAGELF
many,TRBV28,ASNDRGNQPQH
-,TRBV11-3,ASSRSGSYNEQF
-,TRBV14,ASSQVIAIPTGEQY
-,TRBV14,ASSHGQGHMNTEAF
-,TRBV4-2,ASSQPGGGTQY
-,TRBV27,ASSSGVTQY
-,TRBV21-1,ASSKGPVVGNQPQH
-,TRBV15,ATIENPEYQETQY
-,TRBV4-1,ASSQGTGAEKLF
-,TRBV5-1,ASSPKGQSSMMGTQY
-,TRBV7-9,ASSLGTSFTGELF
-,TRBV20-1,SASGQYNEQF
-,TRBV7-2,ASSLELLGTGHTEAF
-,TRBV18,ASSPSPGQAYYSNQPQH
-,TRBV18,ASSPLGTAQF
once,TRBV2,ASRLAGGTDTQY
-,TRBV18,ASSLKKNYEQY
-,TRBV19,ASRGGRGSYNEQF
once,TRBV6-2/TRBV6-3,ASSYSSQGADTQY
-,TRBV7-9,ASSPRAGEEQY
-,TRBV12-3/TRBV12-4,ASSGQGYNEQF
-,TRBV6-2/TRBV6-3,ASSYGTGGTEAF